This T cell receptor (beta chain) emerged from a study of Graves' ophthalmopathy and Graves' hyperthyroidism. Study-level results: A classifier, a 13-signature model, separated ophthalmopathy from stable hyperthyroidism with approximately 88% sensitivity and 81.08% specificity.

Scientists amplified the TCR beta CDR3 regions from RNA transcripts. HTBI primers served in a first-round RT-PCR, which a second-round multiplex PCR followed. TCRdb ran MiXCR on the multiplex PCR reads and lists one entry per CDR3 protein. The sample includes about 48,000 distinct CDR3 sequences, about 50% of them seen just once. Uncontrolled infections, pregnancy, lactation or other autoimmune diseases led to patient exclusion. Notes on this clonotype: As yet, its antigen is unknown.

The V and J ends lost 4 bases and 2 bases respectively, with 14 bases between them. From germline, CDR1 is DFQATT and CDR2 SNEGSKA (reference sequence). The CDR3 has 14 amino acids. Sequenced: peripheral blood. The chain combines TRBV20-1 with TRBJ1-2; D may be TRBD1 (5 bases). This sequence was found in an adult man with Graves' ophthalmopathy. For the CDR3, the DNA is TGCAGTGCTATCGCCGGGACTGAAAACTATGGCTACACCTTC. It encodes CSAIAGTENYGYTF.